These 14 T cell receptor beta chains originate from one sample sequenced in a study of CD8+CD57+ T cells in acquired aplastic anemia. Patients who underwent sequencing had shown CD8+CD57+ cell expansion by flow cytometry. Profiling that covered TCR beta VDJ and CDR3 relied on genomic DNA as its template. TCRdb reprocessed the reads with MiXCR, giving one entry per CDR3 protein. The sample holds over 250,000 distinct CDR3 sequences; under 65% are singletons and the top ten take 1.3%. The specimen sequenced was sorted CD4+, CD8+, or CD8+CD57+ T cells (not recorded which) from PBMCs. The receptors here all came from a human donor with aplastic anemia.

Only a few counts were recorded for this clonotype. A junction end diverges from the germline sequence, so it may reflect a read error. V gene TRBV7-6 combines with J gene TRBJ1-6; D not resolved. This CDR3 region has 14 residues. Germline V gene lookup returns CDR1 SGHVS and CDR2 FNYEAQ. For the CDR3, the DNA is TGTACCAGCAGCATCAGCGACTATAATTCACCCCTCCACTTT. This gives the protein CTSSISDYNSPLHF.

Ten or more counts support this clonotype. The chain has TRBV20-1 and TRBJ2-1; TRBD2 matches at 11 bases. Per the germline V gene, CDR1 is DFQATT and CDR2 is SNEGSKA (reference sequence). The CDR3 is 16 amino acids. The J segment lost 3 bases and the V segment lost 1 base, leaving 5 bases of the junction unmatched. CDR3 sequence: CSARVGGTSGYNEQFF. CDR3 DNA: TGCAGTGCTAGAGTTGGAGGGACTAGCGGCTACAATGAGCAGTTCTTC.

This clonotype showed up many times. J is TRBJ2-5 and V is TRBV19; D call uncertain. V was cut by 6 bases and J by 5 bases, with 10 bases left in between. This CDR3 contains 12 residues. Germline CDR1 is LNHDA and CDR2 is SQIVND (reference sequence). This chain's CDR3 is CASSRMGETQYF. Written as DNA, the CDR3 is TGTGCCAGTAGCCGGATGGGGGAGACCCAGTACTTC.

The table lists this clonotype with many counts. J is TRBJ1-2 and V is TRBV3-1; D is ambiguous. Germline CDR1 reads LGHDT; CDR2 reads YNNKEL (reference sequence). This CDR3 contains 12 residues. The V end was cut by 3 bases, the J end by 7 bases, with 9 bases between. The CDR3 coding sequence is TGTGCCAGCAGCCAGGGGATAGGTGGCTACACCTTC. Protein: CASSQGIGGYTF.

This clonotype was seen at least ten times. The V gene is TRBV15, the J gene TRBJ2-6; no clear D. Looked up from germline, CDR1 is LNHNV and CDR2 is YYDKDF (reference sequence). The CDR3 loop spans 16 amino acids. Trimming removed 0 bases at V and 4 bases at J, with 10 bases between. The CDR3 DNA is TGTGCCACCAGCAGAGAATGGTCCTCGGGGGCCAACGTCCTGACTTTC. Translation gives CATSREWSSGANVLTF.

This chain connects TRBV6-1 to TRBJ2-4, with D possibly matching TRBD2 (6 bases). The V gene lost 7 bases and the J gene lost 0 bases, with 13 bases spanning the gap. In germline, CDR1 is MNHNS, CDR2 SASEGT. The CDR3 sequence is 15 residues long. The CDR3 bases are TGTGCCAGCACTCAGCGGGCCTTAGCCAAAAACATTCAGTACTTC. This codes for CASTQRALAKNIQYF.

V gene TRBV12-3 or TRBV12-4 combines with J gene TRBJ2-5, with 13 bases lining up with TRBD2. The CDR3 has 16 amino acids. J gave up 5 bases and V 8 bases, and 11 bases lay outside the gene matches. The DNA of the CDR3 is TGTGCCAGCGGAGAGGGACTAGCGGGGCGGGGGGAGACCCAGTACTTC. Translated: CASGEGLAGRGETQYF.

The chain is built from TRBV2 and TRBJ2-3, with TRBD2 matching over 10 bases. CDR1 and CDR2 from the germline V gene are SNHLY and FYNNEI. J lost 8 bases, V lost 4 bases, and 9 bases had no gene match. This CDR3 region has 15 residues. The CDR3 spells CASSVASGRIGTQYF. CDR3 coding DNA: TGTGCCAGCAGTGTGGCTAGCGGGAGAATAGGTACGCAGTATTTT.

This clonotype was detected many times. The chain carries TRBV5-5 and TRBJ1-2; TRBD1 aligns across 10 bases. Germline assignment: CDR1 SGHKS and CDR2 YYEKEE (reference sequence). Unmatched junction bases numbered 7, after V lost 2 bases and J lost 3 bases. The CDR3 spans 16 residues. The CDR3 reads CASSLTGTGVDYGYTF. CDR3 bases: TGTGCCAGCAGCTTAACCGGGACAGGGGTGGACTATGGCTACACCTTC.

This clonotype was counted many times. This chain links TRBV6-5 with TRBJ1-2, with TRBD1 identical over 9 bases. CDR1 is MNHEY, CDR2 SVGAGI, per germline. The CDR3 covers 16 residues. The V gene end was trimmed by 0 bases and the J gene end by 5 bases; junction bases not matched to a gene: 7. Written as DNA, the CDR3 is TGTGCCAGCAGTTACTCGGCGACAGGGGGAAGGTATGGCTACACCTTC. Its protein product is CASSYSATGGRYGYTF.

This chain connects TRBV5-1 to TRBJ2-5, with 13 bases matching TRBD2. J lost 4 bases, V lost 3 bases, and 3 bases had no gene match. Germline CDR1 reads SGHRS; CDR2 reads YFSETQ. The CDR3 spans 15 residues. The CDR3 loop reads CASSSGLAGTETQYF. DNA for the CDR3: TGCGCCAGCAGCTCGGGACTAGCGGGAACAGAGACCCAGTACTTC.

The CDR3 reads CASSIGTGGFYGYTF. For the CDR3, the DNA is TGTGCCAGTAGTATTGGAACAGGGGGCTTCTATGGCTACACCTTC. V usage is TRBV19 and J usage is TRBJ1-2; TRBD1 agrees at 9 bases. The CDR3 loop spans 15 amino acids. Unmatched junction bases numbered 6, after V lost 3 bases and J lost 4 bases. Germline V gene sequence: CDR1 LNHDA, CDR2 SQIVND (reference sequence).

This clonotype was counted between two and nine times. The chain combines TRBV2 with TRBJ1-6; D gene ambiguous. This CDR3 is built from 16 residues. CDR1 and CDR2 from the germline V gene are SNHLY and FYNNEI. The V end lost 0 bases, the J end lost 5 bases, and 11 bases lay between the germline ends. CDR3 amino acids: CASSEALGPDNSPLHF. In DNA, the CDR3 is TGTGCCAGCAGTGAAGCACTGGGTCCCGATAATTCACCCCTCCACTTT.

Many counts were recorded for this clonotype. This rearrangement joins TRBV5-8 to TRBJ1-2; TRBD1 matches at 11 bases. The CDR3 has 15 amino acids. CDR1 is SGHTS, CDR2 YDEGEE, per germline. Trimming cost V 3 bases and J 6 bases; bases outside gene matches: 7. CDR3 residues: CASSSSPGQGDGYTF. Written as DNA, the CDR3 is TGTGCCAGCAGCTCTTCACCGGGACAGGGGGATGGCTACACCTTC.